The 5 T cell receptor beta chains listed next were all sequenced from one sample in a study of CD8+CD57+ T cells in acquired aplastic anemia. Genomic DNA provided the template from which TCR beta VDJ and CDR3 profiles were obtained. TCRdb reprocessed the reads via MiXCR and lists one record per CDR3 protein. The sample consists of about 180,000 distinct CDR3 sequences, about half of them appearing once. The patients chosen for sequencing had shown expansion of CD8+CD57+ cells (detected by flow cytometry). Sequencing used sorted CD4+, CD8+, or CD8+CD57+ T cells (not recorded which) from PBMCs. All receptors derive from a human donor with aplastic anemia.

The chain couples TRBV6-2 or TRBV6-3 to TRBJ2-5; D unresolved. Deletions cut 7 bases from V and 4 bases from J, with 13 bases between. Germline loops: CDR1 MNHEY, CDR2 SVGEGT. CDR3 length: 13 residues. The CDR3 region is CASTPVLSETQYF. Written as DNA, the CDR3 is TGTGCCAGCACTCCGGTATTATCAGAGACCCAGTACTTC.

CDR3 in DNA: TGTGCCAGCAGCTTCGCGGGCAGTACAGATACGCAGTATTTT. Its protein product is CASSFAGSTDTQYF. The chain uses TRBV11-3 and TRBJ2-3; TRBD2 might be the D (5 bases). Deletions cut 3 bases from V and 3 bases from J, with 10 bases between. Per the germline V gene, CDR1 is SGHNT and CDR2 is YENEEA. The CDR3 totals 14 residues.

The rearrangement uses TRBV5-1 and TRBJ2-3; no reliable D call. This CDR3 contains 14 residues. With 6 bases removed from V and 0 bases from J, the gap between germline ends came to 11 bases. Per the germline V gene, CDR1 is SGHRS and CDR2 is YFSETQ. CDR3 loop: CASKLGYSTDTQYF. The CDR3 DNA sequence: TGCGCCAGCAAGTTAGGATATAGCACAGATACGCAGTATTTT.

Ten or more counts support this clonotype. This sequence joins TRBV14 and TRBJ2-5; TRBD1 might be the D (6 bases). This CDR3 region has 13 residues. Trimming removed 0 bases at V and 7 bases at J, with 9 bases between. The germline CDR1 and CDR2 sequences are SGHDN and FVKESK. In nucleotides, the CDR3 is TGTGCCAGCAGCCAAGATGAGGGGGTGACCCAGTACTTC. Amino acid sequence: CASSQDEGVTQYF.

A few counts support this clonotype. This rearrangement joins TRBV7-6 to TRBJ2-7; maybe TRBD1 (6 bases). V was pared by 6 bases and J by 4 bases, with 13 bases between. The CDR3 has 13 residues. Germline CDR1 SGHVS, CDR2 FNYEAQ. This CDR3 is CASSVGAGYEQYF. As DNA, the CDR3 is TGTGCCAGCAGTGTGGGGGCGGGTTACGAGCAGTACTTC.